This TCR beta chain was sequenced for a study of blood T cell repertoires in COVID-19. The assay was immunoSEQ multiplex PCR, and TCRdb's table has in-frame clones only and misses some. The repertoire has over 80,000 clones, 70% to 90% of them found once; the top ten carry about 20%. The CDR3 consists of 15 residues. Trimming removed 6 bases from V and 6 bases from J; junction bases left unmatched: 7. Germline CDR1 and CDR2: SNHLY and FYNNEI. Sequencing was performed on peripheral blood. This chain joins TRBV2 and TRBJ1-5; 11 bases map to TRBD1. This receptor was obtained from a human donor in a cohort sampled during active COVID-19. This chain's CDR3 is CASRAGTGGVQPQHF. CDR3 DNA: TGTGCCAGCAGAGCCGGGACAGGGGGGGTTCAGCCCCAGCATTTT.